Listed below are T cell receptor beta chains from one sample, sequenced in a study of regulatory T cells in long-lasting Graves disease. TCRdb fed the multiplex PCR reads into MiXCR, producing one record per CDR3 protein. The data show about 470,000 distinct CDR3 sequences, with around 20% seen just once and 7.8% held by the top ten. This specimen was peripheral blood mononuclear cells (PBMCs), taken when the disease was refractory, from a patient treated with antithyroid drugs. Receptor source: a female donor with Graves disease. Each CDR3 is given with its conserved first and last residue. D genes are given only for firm matches. Clone size is stated in some rows and not others, as once, few, many or a class when expanded.

many	NA	TRBV18	TRBJ2-5	TGTGCCAGCTCACGGACGGCGGGGACCGGGGAGACCCAGTACTTC	CASSRTAGTGETQYF
many	NA	TRBV7-8	TRBJ1-1	TGTGCCAGCAGCCCCGACAGCGGGACTGAAGCTTTCTTT	CASSPDSGTEAFF
few	TRBD2	TRBV20-1	TRBJ2-7	TGCAGTGCTGACCTTAGCGGGAGCTCGAAGGAGCAGTACTTC	CSADLSGSSKEQYF
few	NA	TRBV10-3	TRBJ2-3	TGTGCCATCAAAAGTCTAGCAGCTAGCACAGATACGCAGTATTTT	CAIKSLAASTDTQYF
NA	NA	TRBV11-2	TRBJ2-2	TGTGCCAGCACCGACGGGGGGCTAGCGAGCGCCCCAGCAGCCGGGGAGCTGTTTTTT	CASTDGGLASAPAAGELFF
few	NA	TRBV5-4	TRBJ2-2	TGTGCCAGCAGCTTGGGGGGGGCAAGCACCGGGGAGCTGTTTTTT	CASSLGGASTGELFF
many	NA	TRBV28	TRBJ1-1	TGTGCCAGCAGTTCTGAATCTCGCGGCTTTAACACTGAAGCTTTCTTT	CASSSESRGFNTEAFF
many	NA	TRBV7-2	TRBJ2-5	TGTGCCAGCAGCCGGAGGAGATTCCAAGAGACCCAGTACTTC	CASSRRRFQETQYF
many	NA	TRBV6-2/TRBV6-3	TRBJ1-5	TGTGCCAGCAGGGAACTCAATCAGCCCCAGCATTTT	CASRELNQPQHF
many	TRBD1	TRBV9	TRBJ2-7	TGTGCCAGCAGCCCGATGGGGGACAGACCCTACGAGCAGTACTTC	CASSPMGDRPYEQYF
many	NA	TRBV19	TRBJ1-1	TGTGCCAGTACGCTGGAGGCGAACACTGAAGCTTTCTTT	CASTLEANTEAFF
NA	TRBD1	TRBV6-1	TRBJ1-2	TGTGCCAGCAGCTATCCGGGACAGGGCGGTGGCTACACCTTC	CASSYPGQGGGYTF
few	NA	TRBV14	TRBJ2-7	TGTGCCAGCAGCACTTGGGGGAGAGGCTACGAGCAGTACTTC	CASSTWGRGYEQYF
NA	TRBD2	TRBV5-1	TRBJ2-3	TGCGCCAGCAGCCGAAGAGGAACACCGGGACTAGAGGCAGATACGCAGTATTTT	CASSRRGTPGLEADTQYF
few	NA	TRBV14	TRBJ2-7	TGTGCCAGCAGCCATTCGACGGTCGAGCAGTACTTC	CASSHSTVEQYF
many	NA	TRBV20-1	TRBJ1-1	TGCAGTGCTAGAGATCTTCGGTCGGCAGGGACGAACACTGAAGCTTTCTTT	CSARDLRSAGTNTEAFF
NA	NA	TRBV12-3/TRBV12-4	TRBJ2-2	TGTGCCAGCAGTGTCAGGGGGAACACCGGGGAGCTGTTTTTT	CASSVRGNTGELFF
many	TRBD1	TRBV28	TRBJ2-7	TGTGCCAGCAGTTTGAGACAGGGGTACTACGAGCAGTACTTC	CASSLRQGYYEQYF
NA	TRBD1	TRBV6-2/TRBV6-3	TRBJ1-5	TGTGCCAGCAGTGAAGCGGACTACAGGGGCGCCCGGTCGAGGCAGCCCCAGCATTTT	CASSEADYRGARSRQPQHF
few	NA	TRBV7-9	TRBJ2-5	TGTGCCAGCAGCTCCCCCCGAGTTGGCCACGTTCCGGAGACCCAGTACTTC	CASSSPRVGHVPETQYF
NA	NA	TRBV15	TRBJ1-5	TGTGCCACCGGTGGTGGGGTAGGTAGCAATCAGCCCCAGCATTTT	CATGGGVGSNQPQHF
many	NA	TRBV6-1	TRBJ1-1	TGTGCCAGCAGTCCTGATTGGAACACTGAAGCTTTCTTT	CASSPDWNTEAFF
many	NA	TRBV13	TRBJ2-7	TGTGCCAGCAGCTTAAACCTAGCCGTAACCTACGAGCAGTACTTC	CASSLNLAVTYEQYF
few	NA	TRBV11-1	TRBJ2-7	TGTGCCAGCAGCTTAATGGGTGGTTCATCCGAGCAGTACTTC	CASSLMGGSSEQYF
many	NA	TRBV15	TRBJ2-5	TGTGCCACCAGCAGAGATCAAGGGTTTGGGGAGACCCAGTACTTC	CATSRDQGFGETQYF
few	NA	TRBV27	TRBJ2-7	TGTGCCAGCAGTCCTCGGGGGACCTCTGGGTACGAGCAGTACTTC	CASSPRGTSGYEQYF
NA	NA	TRBV27	TRBJ1-2	TGTGCCAGCAGTTTATCGTCCTACAGGCAAAGGTCGGATGGCTACACCTTC	CASSLSSYRQRSDGYTF
few	NA	TRBV29-1	TRBJ1-4	TGCAGCGTTGGCAGTCCTACTAATGAAAAACTGTTTTTT	CSVGSPTNEKLFF
many	TRBD1	TRBV11-2	TRBJ1-2	TGTGCCAGCAGCTACACAGGGGGCTCCTATGGCTACACCTTC	CASSYTGGSYGYTF
many	TRBD2	TRBV27	TRBJ2-7	TGTGCCAGCAGTTTAGGATGGTCTAGCGGAAACTACGAGCAGTACTTC	CASSLGWSSGNYEQYF
few	NA	TRBV27	TRBJ2-2	TGTGCCAGCAGTACTCCTAGCTCCGGGGAGCTGTTTTTT	CASSTPSSGELFF
few	TRBD1	TRBV20-1	TRBJ1-5	TGCAGTGCTACCCAACGACAGGGGGAATTAGGTCAGCCCCAGCATTTT	CSATQRQGELGQPQHF
many	NA	TRBV7-2	TRBJ1-4	TGTGCCAGCAGCTTAGGAGGGATTGGTAATGAAAAACTGTTTTTT	CASSLGGIGNEKLFF
many	NA	TRBV28	TRBJ2-5	TGTGCCAGCAGTCCCAATCCCGTCCTGGAGACCCAGTACTTC	CASSPNPVLETQYF
many	NA	TRBV20-1	TRBJ2-7	TGCAGTGCTACCGCCCCTGGGCTACACTACGAGCAGTACTTC	CSATAPGLHYEQYF
NA	NA	TRBV24-1	TRBJ2-5	TGTGCCACCAGTTCAGGCAAAGAGACCCAGTACTTC	CATSSGKETQYF
NA	NA	TRBV7-6	TRBJ2-6	TGTGCCAGCAGCTCCGACTGGGACTCTGGGGCCAACGTCCTGACTTTC	CASSSDWDSGANVLTF
NA	NA	TRBV27	TRBJ2-1	TGTGCCAGCACCTGGACTCCAGGGAACGGCAATGAGCAGTTCTTC	CASTWTPGNGNEQFF
once	NA	TRBV27	TRBJ2-7	TGTGCCAGCAGTTTCGGCCCGCCCCCCTACGAGCAGTACTTC	CASSFGPPPYEQYF
many	NA	TRBV28	TRBJ2-7	TGTGCCAGCAGCCCAAACTACGAGCAGTACTTC	CASSPNYEQYF
few	NA	TRBV6-1	TRBJ1-5	TGTGCCAGCAGTGAAAGGACACCAAATAGCAATCAGCCCCAGCATTTT	CASSERTPNSNQPQHF
NA	NA	TRBV20-1	TRBJ2-7	TGCAGTGTTCCAGAACGGGGGGCTAAGGACGAGCAGTACTTC	CSVPERGAKDEQYF
NA	NA	TRBV30	TRBJ1-2	TGTGCCTGGAGTGTAGGAGGGGACTATGGCTACACCTTC	CAWSVGGDYGYTF
NA	TRBD1	TRBV6-1	TRBJ2-7	TGTGCCAGCAGCCTACTAGTTTCACAGGGGCAATTGTACTTC	CASSLLVSQGQLYF
many	NA	TRBV3-1	TRBJ1-4	TGTGCCAGCAGCCAAGATCAAGGTGAAAAACTGTTTTTT	CASSQDQGEKLFF
NA	NA	TRBV14	TRBJ1-1	TGTGCCAGCAGCCAAATCAGGGGTGAGGGCACTGAAGCTTTCTTT	CASSQIRGEGTEAFF
NA	NA	TRBV10-3	TRBJ2-3	TGTGCCATCAGTGAGTCGAGGGCGGACACAGATACGCAGTATTTT	CAISESRADTDTQYF
few	NA	TRBV4-1	TRBJ1-1	TGCGCCAGCAGCCAAGTTAAGGCTATGAACACTGAAGCTTTCTTT	CASSQVKAMNTEAFF
NA	NA	TRBV20-1	TRBJ2-5	TGCAGTGCTAGAGTCCCTGGGGGTCAAGAGACCCAGTACTTC	CSARVPGGQETQYF
many	NA	TRBV7-3	TRBJ2-5	TGTGCCAGCAGCCCCCAGCGAGGGCCCCAAGAGACCCAGTACTTC	CASSPQRGPQETQYF